These 8 T cell receptor beta chains share one sample of origin, sequenced in a study of OX40 agonist ivuxolimab in advanced cancers. Libraries were prepared by immunoSEQ multiplex PCR; TCRdb keeps only in-frame clonotypes and omits some of them. The sample includes about 73,000 clones, around 90% seen only once; the top ten take about 0.53%. The specimen was CD4+ or CD8+ T cells sorted from blood, collected in a trial of the OX40 agonist ivuxolimab. The origin of the receptors is an adult with an advanced solid tumor such as melanoma, head and neck, liver or kidney cancer.

The chain recombines TRBV5-6 with TRBJ2-7; D is perhaps TRBD1 (5 bases). From germline, CDR1 is SGHDT and CDR2 YYEEEE. The CDR3 is made up of 16 amino acids. V lost 4 bases and J lost 2, with 19 bases in between. The CDR3 DNA reads TGTGCCAGCAGCAACCTCCCTGGCAGGGCCACCTACGAGCAGTACTTC. It yields the protein CASSNLPGRATYEQYF.

This clone was found a few times. The CDR3 nucleotides are TGTGCCAGCAGCCAAGTGACCCAGCATTTT. This codes for CASSQVTQHF. The chain links TRBV28 to TRBJ1-5; no firm D call. This CDR3 is 10 amino acids long. Germline values: CDR1 MDHEN, CDR2 SYDVKM. The V and J ends lost 6 bases and 11 bases respectively, with 8 bases between them.

The chain carries TRBV7-3 and TRBJ1-3, with D possibly TRBD1 on 5 matching bases. CDR1 SGHTA and CDR2 FQGTGA come from the germline V gene. The CDR3 consists of 15 residues. The V gene lost 4 bases and the J gene lost 6 bases, with 16 bases spanning the gap. CDR3 in DNA: TGTGCCAGCAGCTCCCCGACGGGAGGGGCAAACACCATATATTTT. Translation: CASSSPTGGANTIYF.

The rearrangement joins TRBV29-1 to TRBJ2-3; 9 nucleotides align to TRBD1. The CDR3 totals 13 residues. V shed 4 bases and J 3 bases; nucleotides not matched to a gene: 2. CDR1 SQVTM and CDR2 ANQGSEA come from the germline V gene. Here the CDR3 DNA reads TGCAGCGTTGGCGGGACAGGGACAGATACGCAGTATTTT. Protein sequence: CSVGGTGTDTQYF.

The chain employs TRBV30 and TRBJ1-5, with D maybe TRBD1 (6 bases). The CDR3 consists of 14 residues. From germline, CDR1 is GTSNPN and CDR2 SVGIG (reference sequence). Between the trimmed V and J ends, which lost 0 bases and 6 bases, there was a span of 12 bases. CDR3 nucleotide sequence: TGTGCCTGGAGTGTAAAGGCAGGGGTTCAGCCCCAGCATTTT. It yields the protein CAWSVKAGVQPQHF.

The V call is TRBV6-6, the J call TRBJ2-1, with D tentatively TRBD2 (6 bases). Germline lookup yields CDR1 MNHNY and CDR2 SVGAGI (reference sequence). This CDR3 is 13 amino acids long. Trimming took 3 bases from V and 8 from J, leaving 11 bases between them. The CDR3 loop is CASSYRGRYEQFF. In DNA, the CDR3 is TGTGCCAGCAGTTATCGGGGGAGATATGAGCAGTTCTTC.

The J gene is TRBJ2-5, the V gene TRBV12-5; D not resolved. Germline CDR1 is LGHNT and CDR2 is FRNRAP. The CDR3 length is 14 residues. Trimming took off 4 bases at V and 5 bases at J, with 14 bases between the two ends. The CDR3 region has the DNA TGTGCTAGTGGTTCTGGAAGCACTGGGGAGACCCAGTACTTC. This codes for CASGSGSTGETQYF. The full variable domain, with the rest looked up from reference TRBV12-5 and TRBJ2-5, is DARVTQTPRHKVTEMGQEVTMRCQPILGHNTVFWYRQTMMQGLELLAYFRNRAPLDDSGMPKDRFSAEMPDATLATLKIQPSEPRDSAVYFCASGSGSTGETQYFGPGTRLLVL.

The CDR3 bases are TGTGCCAGTAGTATAGGAGGACAGGGAATGGTCTATGGCTACACCTTC. It encodes CASSIGGQGMVYGYTF. The chain employs TRBV19 and TRBJ1-2; TRBD1 matches 8 bases. This CDR3 region has 16 residues. V trimming: 1 base; J trimming: 4 bases; junction bases outside the gene matches: 8. Per germline, CDR1 LNHDA and CDR2 SQIVND (reference sequence).